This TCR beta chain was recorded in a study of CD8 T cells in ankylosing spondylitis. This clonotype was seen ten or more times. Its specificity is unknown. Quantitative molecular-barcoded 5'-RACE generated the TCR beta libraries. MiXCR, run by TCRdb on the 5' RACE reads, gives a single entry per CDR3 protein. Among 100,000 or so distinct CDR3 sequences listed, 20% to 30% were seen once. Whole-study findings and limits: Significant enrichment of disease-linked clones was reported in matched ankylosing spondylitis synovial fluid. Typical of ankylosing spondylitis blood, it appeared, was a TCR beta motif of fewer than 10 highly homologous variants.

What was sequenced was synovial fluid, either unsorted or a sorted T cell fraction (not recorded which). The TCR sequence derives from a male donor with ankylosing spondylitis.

The CDR3 DNA follows: TGTGCCAGCTCACCGACGGAAGATACGCAGTATTTT. It encodes CASSPTEDTQYF. The chain couples TRBV18 to TRBJ2-3; no clear D. Trimming took off 3 bases at V and 5 bases at J, with 6 bases between the two ends. Germline V gives CDR1 KGHSH, CDR2 LQKENI. The CDR3 spans 12 residues.